This TCR beta chain was documented in a study of cytomegalovirus exposure and HLA in healthy donors. Overall study results and limits: Later analysis showed most CMV-associated TCR beta chains appearing HLA-restricted. Altogether, 160 or so TCR beta chains were recorded as cytomegalovirus-associated.

PCR was performed using 60 Vbeta and 13 Jbeta primers. The repertoire was sequenced with immunoSEQ multiplex PCR; TCRdb's copy has only in-frame clones and lacks some. This table has 150,000 to 200,000 clones, about 71% appearing once. On this clone itself: Its antigen remains unidentified.

This clonotype was sampled from a woman aged 30 to 39 in good health and CMV-seronegative. Source material: PBMCs.

The chain's CDR3 is CATSRGGHANTEAFF. The CDR3 region has the DNA TGTGCCACCAGCAGAGGGGGACACGCGAACACTGAAGCTTTCTTT. The genes are TRBV15 and TRBJ1-1; possible D gene TRBD1, 6 bases. In germline, CDR1 is LNHNV, CDR2 YYDKDF (reference sequence). CDR3 size: 15 residues. V lost 1 base and J lost 1, with 10 bases in between.